The 21 T cell receptor beta chains below were found in one sample sequenced in a study of vaccination and CD4 T cells after COVID-19. Cultured CD4+ T-cell DNA underwent Oncomine TCR Beta short-read sequencing. One entry per CDR3 protein results from TCRdb running MiXCR on the PCR reads. The sample shows about 14,000 distinct CDR3 sequences, about 28% of them seen only once. Regarding treatment: roughly 10-day PBMC culture with coronavirus spike peptide pools or control peptides (ViraFEST assay). These receptors' antigens are unknown. The sequencing sample was made of cultured CD4+ T cells from blood. The receptor source for this set is a human donor with COVID-19.

This rearrangement joins TRBV6-5 to TRBJ2-1; TRBD2 matches at 7 bases. CDR3 size: 15 residues. Losses at the gene ends were 2 bases for V and 1 base for J; bases not matched to a gene: 2. The V gene's germline CDR1 is MNHEY and CDR2 SVGAGI. The CDR3: CASSYGGVSYNEQFF. The CDR3 DNA reads TGTGCCAGCAGTTACGGGGGGGTGTCCTACAATGAGCAGTTCTTC.

V gene TRBV9 combines with J gene TRBJ2-7, with D unresolved. The CDR3 length is 15 residues. Looked up from germline, CDR1 is SGDLS and CDR2 is YYNGEE. The ends were cut back, 0 bases at V and 1 base at J, with 11 bases in the middle. The DNA for the CDR3 is TGTGCCAGCAGCGTAGAGGGCCTCCAATCCTACGAGCAGTACTTC. It encodes CASSVEGLQSYEQYF. Based on the CDR3 plus reference TRBV9 and TRBJ2-7, the full variable domain is DSGVTQTPKHLITATGQRVTLRCSPRSGDLSVYWYQQSLDQGLQFLIQYYNGEERAKGNILERFSAQQFPDLHSELNLSSLELGDSALYFCASSVEGLQSYEQYFGPGTRLTVT.

The rearrangement uses TRBV28 and TRBJ1-5, with 7 bases fitting TRBD1. This CDR3 has 14 amino acids. The V and J ends lost 6 bases and 6 bases, in that order; junction bases with no gene match: 8. CDR1 is MDHEN and CDR2 is SYDVKM in the germline V gene. The CDR3 region is CASRAAGGSQPQHF. The CDR3 DNA reads as TGTGCCAGCAGGGCTGCAGGGGGTTCTCAGCCCCAGCATTTT.

J is TRBJ2-5 and V is TRBV6-1, with D possibly being TRBD1 or TRBD2 (7 bases each). The CDR3 loop spans 15 amino acids. Between the trimmed V and J ends, which lost 8 bases and 4 bases, there was a span of 20 bases. Germline loops: CDR1 MNHNS, CDR2 SASEGT. This CDR3 reads CASQGGRGLRETQYF. CDR3 DNA sequence: TGTGCCAGCCAGGGGGGGCGGGGATTGAGAGAGACCCAGTACTTC.

The V and J genes are TRBV5-1 and TRBJ1-1, with 7 bases fitting TRBD1. The length of the CDR3 is 16 residues. Germline-derived CDR1 and CDR2 are SGHRS and YFSETQ. The ends lost 4 bases at V and 4 bases at J; junction bases unmatched: 13. The CDR3 bases are TGCGCCAGCAGCGCGTACCCGACAGGGCTGGGCACTGAAGCTTTCTTT. It encodes CASSAYPTGLGTEAFF.

The sample holds a few counts of this clonotype. The chain has TRBV19 and TRBJ2-7; the match to TRBD2 covers 8 bases. This CDR3 comprises 15 residues. The germline V gene encodes CDR1 LNHDA and CDR2 SQIVND (reference sequence). J lost 1 base, V lost 7 bases, and 9 bases had no gene match. The DNA of the CDR3 is TGTGCCAGTACACCCAACGGACTAGCTTCCTACGAGCAGTACTTC. Protein: CASTPNGLASYEQYF.

This clonotype came up a few times. The chain joins TRBV27 to TRBJ2-1, with a tentative D call TRBD2 (6 bases). The CDR3 covers 18 residues. The V and J ends lost 2 bases and 10 bases respectively, with 27 bases between them. Germline V gives CDR1 MNHEY, CDR2 SMNVEV (reference sequence). The CDR3 spells CASSLNPPRAGSPWEQFF. CDR3 DNA sequence: TGTGCCAGCAGTTTAAACCCCCCCCGGGCGGGGAGCCCCTGGGAGCAGTTCTTC.

CDR3 bases: TGTGCCAGCAGCCAAGACGCGGAAGCCTATGGCTACACCTTC. Its protein product is CASSQDAEAYGYTF. The rearrangement uses TRBV14 and TRBJ1-2, with D unclear. Trimming pared 0 bases from V and 4 bases from J, leaving 9 bases between. Looked up from germline, CDR1 is SGHDN and CDR2 is FVKESK. The CDR3 has 14 amino acids.

This clonotype was observed a handful of times. The gene calls are TRBV24-1 and TRBJ2-7, with 8 positions matching TRBD1. Unmatched junction bases numbered 6, after V lost 2 bases and J lost 7 bases. This CDR3 is built from 14 residues. Per germline, CDR1 KGHDR and CDR2 SFDVKD. The CDR3 DNA is TGTGCCACCAGTGATTCCGGGACAGGCTTTGAGCAGTACTTC. Translating it yields CATSDSGTGFEQYF.

The chain employs TRBV5-5 and TRBJ2-2; weak D call: TRBD1 (7 bases). CDR3 size: 15 residues. Germline V CDR1 and CDR2: SGHKS, YYEKEE (reference sequence). Trimming stripped 0 bases from V and 6 bases from J, with 12 bases between. CDR3 amino acids: CASSLAGGLAGELFF. Here the CDR3 DNA reads TGTGCCAGCAGCTTGGCAGGGGGGTTAGCCGGGGAGCTGTTTTTT.

V gene TRBV6-1 combines with J gene TRBJ1-3; D remains unclear. This CDR3 region has 16 residues. The germline V and J ends were trimmed by 0 bases and 2 bases, with 11 bases remaining between them. The germline V gene encodes CDR1 MNHNS and CDR2 SASEGT. CDR3 protein: CASSEARAAAGNTIYF. The CDR3 DNA reads TGTGCCAGCAGTGAAGCCCGGGCGGCTGCTGGAAACACCATATATTTT.

The rearrangement uses TRBV7-9 and TRBJ1-6, with D unclear. V was pared by 2 bases and J by 7 bases, with 6 bases between. CDR3 size: 13 residues. From germline, CDR1 is SEHNR and CDR2 FQNEAQ (reference sequence). The CDR3 reads CASSLSRNSPLHF. In DNA form, the CDR3 reads TGTGCCAGCAGCTTATCGCGGAATTCACCCCTCCACTTT.

This chain connects TRBV20-1 to TRBJ2-7, with 7 positions matching TRBD1. The CDR3 loop spans 14 amino acids. Per the germline V gene, CDR1 is DFQATT and CDR2 is SNEGSKA (reference sequence). J gave up 0 bases and V 5 bases, and 7 bases lay outside the gene matches. The CDR3 spells CSAGSTGASYEQYF. The CDR3 DNA reads TGCAGTGCTGGATCTACAGGGGCCTCCTACGAGCAGTACTTC.

This chain links TRBV28 with TRBJ2-3; 10 bases are shared with TRBD1. After removal of 4 bases from V and 8 bases from J, the junction contained 12 bases not matched to a gene. The CDR3 extends over 16 amino acids. Germline assignment: CDR1 MDHEN and CDR2 SYDVKM. CDR3 sequence (DNA): TGTGCCAGCAGTTCCCCGGACAGGGGGTATTTAGGTACGCAGTATTTT. Its protein product is CASSSPDRGYLGTQYF.

The chain recombines TRBV10-3 with TRBJ1-2; no clear D. Looked up from germline, CDR1 is ENHRY and CDR2 is SYGVKD. This CDR3 is built from 14 residues. With 6 bases removed from V and 4 bases from J, the gap between germline ends came to 15 bases. The CDR3 here is CAIRSGPPGYGYTF. The CDR3 coding sequence is TGTGCCATCAGATCCGGGCCCCCGGGCTATGGCTACACCTTC.

In this sample, this clonotype turned up a few times. The genes are TRBV19 and TRBJ2-5, with a tentative D call TRBD1 (6 bases). CDR3 length: 14 amino acids. V shed 4 bases and J shed 5 bases, with 14 bases lying between them. The germline CDR1 and CDR2 sequences are LNHDA and SQIVND (reference sequence). CDR3 residues: CASSTTGSGETQYF. The CDR3 DNA follows: TGTGCCAGTAGTACTACAGGGTCGGGGGAGACCCAGTACTTC.

The chain couples TRBV29-1 to TRBJ1-5; 7 bases match TRBD1. Germline assignment: CDR1 SQVTM and CDR2 ANQGSEA. The length of the CDR3 is 14 residues. V was pared by 7 bases and J by 3 bases, with 9 bases of the junction left unmatched. DNA for the CDR3: TGCAGCGCGTCCGGGACAGACGCCAATCAGCCCCAGCATTTT. Protein product: CSASGTDANQPQHF. Based on the CDR3 plus reference TRBV29-1 and TRBJ1-5, the full variable domain is SAVISQKPSRDICQRGTSLTIQCQVDSQVTMMFWYRQQPGQSLTLIATANQGSEATYESGFVIDKFPISRPNLTFSTLTVSNMSPEDSSIYLCSASGTDANQPQHFGDGTRLSIL.

This clonotype was detected only a few times. V usage is TRBV10-3 and J usage is TRBJ1-1, with 7 bases matching TRBD1. CDR3 length: 14 residues. After removal of 5 bases from V and 6 bases from J, the junction contained 9 bases not matched to a gene. Germline V gene data show CDR1 as ENHRY and CDR2 as SYGVKD. The CDR3 sequence is CAISYRGEMAEAFF. The CDR3 nucleotides are TGTGCCATCAGTTACAGGGGTGAAATGGCTGAAGCTTTCTTT.

The V call is TRBV19, the J call TRBJ2-6; D is unclear. CDR1 and CDR2 (germline): LNHDA, SQIVND (reference sequence). The CDR3 length is 19 residues. V lost 2 bases to trimming and J lost 0 bases, with 17 bases between them. DNA of the CDR3: TGTGCCAGTAGTATATCTGTTCGGTTTAGTAGCTCTGGGGCCAACGTCCTGACTTTC. Protein: CASSISVRFSSSGANVLTF.

J is TRBJ2-1 and V is TRBV12-3 or TRBV12-4, with a weak D call TRBD1 (5 bases). V was shortened by 5 bases and J by 6 bases, with 11 bases between the two germline ends. CDR3 length equals 13 residues. CDR3 loop: CASSPDSVNEQFF. For the CDR3, the DNA is TGTGCCAGCAGTCCCGACAGCGTCAATGAGCAGTTCTTC.

This clonotype was observed once. V usage is TRBV6-1 and J usage is TRBJ2-1; 11 bases are shared with TRBD2. V gave up 5 bases and J gave up 8 bases; unmatched junction bases: 8. This CDR3 spans 15 amino acids. Germline V lookup: CDR1 MNHNS, CDR2 SASEGT. The CDR3 DNA sequence: TGTGCCAGCAGTCCGGGACTAGCGGTTTACGATGAGCAGTTCTTC. Protein: CASSPGLAVYDEQFF.